This is a list of T cell receptor beta chains from one sample in a study of shared clonotypes between healthy human individuals. Sequencing used immunoSEQ multiplex PCR; TCRdb keeps in-frame clones, though not all of them. The table includes roughly 2.2 million clones, 85% to 95% detected once. The sample taken for sequencing was naive CD4+ T cells from PBMCs. The receptors here all came from a man aged 18 to 30 in good health. Some clones in this sample may be carry-over from other donors' samples. Both conserved end residues are part of each CDR3. D genes are given only for firm matches. A row's size may be missing; if present it is once, few, many or a size class.

v_gene: TRBV2
abundance: .
d_gene: .
j_gene: TRBJ1-1
CDR3nt: TGTGCCAGCAGCGCCTCAGGTCGTATGAACACTGAAGCTTTCTTT
CDR3aa: CASSASGRMNTEAFF

v_gene: TRBV5-1
abundance: .
d_gene: .
j_gene: TRBJ1-2
CDR3nt: TGCGCCAGCAGCCCCGGAGCTAACTATGGCTACACCTTC
CDR3aa: CASSPGANYGYTF

v_gene: TRBV9
abundance: .
d_gene: TRBD2
j_gene: TRBJ2-5
CDR3nt: TGTGCCAGCAGCGTAGCTATGGGACAGGGGACTAGCGGGATTCAAGAGACCCAGTACTTC
CDR3aa: CASSVAMGQGTSGIQETQYF

v_gene: TRBV4-1
abundance: .
d_gene: TRBD2
j_gene: TRBJ2-4
CDR3nt: TGCGCCAGCAGCCAAGGGACTAGCGGGAGTCGGAACATTCAGTACTTC
CDR3aa: CASSQGTSGSRNIQYF

v_gene: TRBV5-1
abundance: .
d_gene: .
j_gene: TRBJ2-3
CDR3nt: TGCGCCAGCAGCTACACACGAGAAGGAGATACGCAGTATTTT
CDR3aa: CASSYTREGDTQYF

v_gene: TRBV6-5
abundance: .
d_gene: .
j_gene: TRBJ2-7
CDR3nt: TGTGCCAGCAGCCCCATGCTTTCCTCTTACGAGCAGTACTTC
CDR3aa: CASSPMLSSYEQYF

v_gene: TRBV10-1
abundance: .
d_gene: .
j_gene: TRBJ2-7
CDR3nt: TGCGCCAGCAACAAAGACGGGGGCGAGCAGTACTTC
CDR3aa: CASNKDGGEQYF

v_gene: TRBV11-2
abundance: .
d_gene: .
j_gene: TRBJ2-5
CDR3nt: TGTGCCAGCAGCTTTCAAGGAGAGACCCAGTACTTC
CDR3aa: CASSFQGETQYF

v_gene: TRBV5-1
abundance: .
d_gene: TRBD1
j_gene: TRBJ2-7
CDR3nt: TGCGCCAGCAGCTCCCGGACAGGGTCCTACGAGCAGTACTTC
CDR3aa: CASSSRTGSYEQYF

v_gene: TRBV7-8
abundance: once
d_gene: TRBD1
j_gene: TRBJ1-5
CDR3nt: TGTGCCAGCAGCTTAGCGGGAAAGGGGGCAGGGCAGCCCCAGCATTTT
CDR3aa: CASSLAGKGAGQPQHF

v_gene: TRBV5-4
abundance: .
d_gene: .
j_gene: TRBJ2-7
CDR3nt: TGTGCCAGCAGCCCCGATGGGGTCGAGCAGTACTTC
CDR3aa: CASSPDGVEQYF

v_gene: TRBV7-2
abundance: .
d_gene: TRBD2
j_gene: TRBJ2-1
CDR3nt: TGTGCCAGCAGCCGGACCGGGACGGGGGGCTACAATGAGCAGTTCTTC
CDR3aa: CASSRTGTGGYNEQFF

v_gene: TRBV6-1
abundance: .
d_gene: .
j_gene: TRBJ1-5
CDR3nt: TGTGCCAGCAGTGAAGCTCGGGGTACGTATCAGCCCCAGCATTTT
CDR3aa: CASSEARGTYQPQHF

v_gene: TRBV9
abundance: .
d_gene: .
j_gene: TRBJ2-5
CDR3nt: TGTGCCAGCAGCGTGCGGGGCAACCAAGAGACCCAGTACTTC
CDR3aa: CASSVRGNQETQYF

v_gene: TRBV6-6
abundance: .
d_gene: .
j_gene: TRBJ2-7
CDR3nt: TGTGCCAGCAGTATAGCGGACTACTCCTACGAGCAGTACTTC
CDR3aa: CASSIADYSYEQYF

v_gene: TRBV5-1
abundance: .
d_gene: TRBD2
j_gene: TRBJ2-5
CDR3nt: TGCGCCAGCAGCACCTTAGCGGGAGGGGTACGAGAGACCCAGTACTTC
CDR3aa: CASSTLAGGVRETQYF

v_gene: TRBV19
abundance: .
d_gene: .
j_gene: TRBJ1-1
CDR3nt: TGTGCCAGTAGGGGCCCCCAACTTGAAGCTTTCTTT
CDR3aa: CASRGPQLEAFF

v_gene: TRBV5-1
abundance: .
d_gene: TRBD1
j_gene: TRBJ2-7
CDR3nt: TGCGCCAGCAGCGCAGGACAGGGCGCCTTACCCTACGAGCAGTACTTC
CDR3aa: CASSAGQGALPYEQYF

v_gene: TRBV5-1
abundance: .
d_gene: .
j_gene: TRBJ2-3
CDR3nt: TGCGCCAGCAGCTTGGGCGATCACAGCACAGATACGCAGTATTTT
CDR3aa: CASSLGDHSTDTQYF

v_gene: TRBV6-6
abundance: once
d_gene: TRBD1
j_gene: TRBJ2-5
CDR3nt: TGTGCCAGCAGTTACTGGCAGGGGGCGCAGGAGACCCAGTACTTC
CDR3aa: CASSYWQGAQETQYF

v_gene: TRBV5-5
abundance: .
d_gene: TRBD2
j_gene: TRBJ2-7
CDR3nt: TGTGCCAGCAGCTTGGTAGCGGGAGGGCCCTACGAGCAGTACTTC
CDR3aa: CASSLVAGGPYEQYF

v_gene: TRBV7-2
abundance: .
d_gene: TRBD1
j_gene: TRBJ1-2
CDR3nt: TGTGCCAGCAGCTTAGCGGCCCAGACAGGGGGGGAGGGCTACACCTTC
CDR3aa: CASSLAAQTGGEGYTF

v_gene: TRBV15
abundance: .
d_gene: .
j_gene: TRBJ1-2
CDR3nt: TGTGCCACCAGCAGAGCCGGAGGAGGGCTGCTCGGCTACACCTTC
CDR3aa: CATSRAGGGLLGYTF

v_gene: TRBV28
abundance: .
d_gene: .
j_gene: TRBJ1-1
CDR3nt: TGTGCCGGATTTTCTGGGGGCGCGTCTGAAGCTTTCTTT
CDR3aa: CAGFSGGASEAFF

v_gene: TRBV5-6
abundance: .
d_gene: .
j_gene: TRBJ2-2
CDR3nt: TGTGCCAGCAGCTTGACTCAGAGGTCGTACACCGGGGAGCTGTTTTTT
CDR3aa: CASSLTQRSYTGELFF